A single sample gave rise to the 32 T cell receptor beta chains below, sequenced in a study of blood T cell repertoires in COVID-19. Sequencing used immunoSEQ multiplex PCR; TCRdb keeps in-frame clones, though not all of them. The sample has more than 150,000 clones; approximately 80% are singletons. The sequencing sample was made of peripheral blood. The receptors originated from a woman of 80 years or more with acute or convalescent COVID-19.

The gene calls are TRBV28 and TRBJ1-5; D possibly corresponds to TRBD1 (5 bases). Germline V lookup: CDR1 MDHEN, CDR2 SYDVKM. The CDR3 is made up of 17 amino acids. Trimming removed 5 bases from V and 7 bases from J, with 24 bases in between. CDR3 sequence (DNA): TGTGCCAGCAGTAGTTTCTGGACCCAGGGAAAGGGGCAGCCCCAGCATTTT. This encodes CASSSFWTQGKGQPQHF.

The chain uses TRBV29-1 and TRBJ1-1; D gene uncertain. The V and J ends lost 4 bases and 3 bases respectively, with 3 bases between them. CDR3 length equals 10 residues. Germline V lookup: CDR1 SQVTM, CDR2 ANQGSEA. CDR3: CSVGDTEAFF. The CDR3 DNA reads TGCAGCGTTGGAGACACTGAAGCTTTCTTT.

Only one count was recorded for this clone. The rearrangement links TRBV19 to TRBJ2-3; 7 nucleotides line up with TRBD2. CDR1 and CDR2 from the germline V gene are LNHDA and SQIVND (reference sequence). The CDR3 runs to 14 residues. V lost 10 bases and J lost 5; bases outside the gene matches: 12. The CDR3 reads CATREGVDKDTQYF. The CDR3 DNA reads as TGTGCCACCAGGGAGGGAGTAGATAAAGATACGCAGTATTTT. The whole variable domain, remainder taken from reference TRBV19 and TRBJ2-3, is DGGITQSPKYLFRKEGQNVTLSCEQNLNHDAMYWYRQDPGQGLRLIYYSQIVNDFQKGDIAEGYSVSREKKESFPLTVTSAQKNPTAFYLCATREGVDKDTQYFGPGTRLTVL.

This clone appeared once. The V call is TRBV6-1, the J call TRBJ2-6; D not resolved. With 0 bases removed from V and 0 bases from J, the gap between germline ends came to 3 bases. Per germline, CDR1 MNHNS and CDR2 SASEGT. The CDR3 loop spans 15 amino acids. The DNA of the CDR3 is TGTGCCAGCAGTGAAGCGGCCTCTGGGGCCAACGTCCTGACTTTC. Residues: CASSEAASGANVLTF.

CDR3 coding DNA: TGTGCCAGTAGTCGAAGCCGTTACTATGGCTACACCTTC. This sequence encodes CASSRSRYYGYTF. The rearrangement joins TRBV19 to TRBJ1-2; no definite D call. The CDR3 runs to 13 residues. Germline V gene sequence: CDR1 LNHDA, CDR2 SQIVND (reference sequence). Trimming cost V 5 bases and J 3 bases, with 10 bases left between them.

The chain joins TRBV3-1 (or the pseudogene TRBV3-2) to TRBJ1-1; perhaps TRBD1 as D (6 bases). The CDR3 is made up of 14 amino acids. The germline CDR1 and CDR2 sequences are LGHDT and YNNKEL (reference sequence). V lost 5 bases, J lost 1 base, and 11 bases lay in between. The CDR3: CASSSGGQNTEAFF. CDR3 sequence (DNA): TGTGCCAGCAGCTCGGGGGGGCAGAACACTGAAGCTTTCTTT.

The chain joins TRBV20-1 to TRBJ1-1, with unresolved D. Trimming removed 6 bases from V and 7 bases from J, with 9 bases in between. The CDR3 totals 10 residues. Germline CDR1 and CDR2: DFQATT and SNEGSKA (reference sequence). In DNA form, the CDR3 reads TGCAGTGCCCCCAATGTTGAAGCTTTCTTT. Amino acids: CSAPNVEAFF.

This chain joins TRBV6-5 and TRBJ2-5; TRBD1 matches 10 bases. The V gene's germline CDR1 is MNHEY and CDR2 SVGAGI. V was clipped by 4 bases and J by 4 bases; unmatched bases: 3. The CDR3 is 14 amino acids. CDR3 in amino acids: CASSLGQGRETQYF. CDR3 DNA sequence: TGTGCCAGCAGTTTGGGACAGGGGCGAGAGACCCAGTACTTC.

The V and J genes are TRBV5-1 and TRBJ2-3; D is perhaps TRBD2 (5 bases). Germline V gene data show CDR1 as SGHRS and CDR2 as YFSETQ. The CDR3 is made up of 15 amino acids. Deletions cut 3 bases from V and 2 bases from J, with 13 bases between. The CDR3 protein is CASSSAGLITDTQYF. The CDR3 DNA sequence: TGCGCCAGCAGCTCCGCGGGCCTAATCACAGATACGCAGTATTTT. Filled out from reference TRBV5-1 and TRBJ2-3, the complete variable domain reads KAGVTQTPRYLIKTRGQQVTLSCSPISGHRSVSWYQQTPGQGLQFLFEYFSETQRNKGNFPGRFSGRQFSNSRSEMNVSTLELGDSALYLCASSSAGLITDTQYFGPGTRLTVL.

The CDR3 sequence is CASSLGGQEKLFF. The DNA of the CDR3 is TGTGCCAGCAGTTTAGGGGGACAGGAAAAACTGTTTTTT. The chain uses TRBV12-3 or TRBV12-4 and TRBJ1-4, with 7 bases aligning to TRBD1. V was clipped by 1 base and J by 8 bases; unmatched bases: 1. The CDR3 runs to 13 residues.

V and J are TRBV5-1 and TRBJ2-2, with TRBD1 as a possible D gene (6 bases). The CDR3 contains 16 residues. Looked up from germline, CDR1 is SGHRS and CDR2 is YFSETQ. V shed 6 bases and J shed 4 bases, with 19 bases lying between them. The DNA for the CDR3 is TGCGCCAGCACAACAATACCAGGGGTTAGCACCGGGGAGCTGTTTTTT. Translation: CASTTIPGVSTGELFF.

This chain connects TRBV30 to TRBJ2-3; D perhaps matches TRBD2 (5 bases). Trimming stripped 2 bases from V and 2 bases from J, with 11 bases between. CDR1 GTSNPN and CDR2 SVGIG come from the germline V gene (reference sequence). This CDR3 has 14 residues. The CDR3 protein is CAWSTERFTDTQYF. The CDR3 nucleotides are TGTGCCTGGAGTACGGAGCGGTTCACAGATACGCAGTATTTT.

The V and J genes are TRBV3-1 (or the pseudogene TRBV3-2) and TRBJ2-1; 11 nucleotides match TRBD2. CDR3 length: 17 amino acids. V lost 1 base and J lost 6; bases outside the gene matches: 8. The germline V gene has CDR1 LGHDT and CDR2 YNNKEL (reference sequence). This CDR3 reads CASSQGLAGGSGNEQFF. The CDR3 DNA reads TGTGCCAGCAGCCAAGGGTTAGCGGGAGGGTCGGGCAATGAGCAGTTCTTC.

CDR3 bases: TGTGCCATCAGTGAGTCGACAGGGGCTAACTATGGCTACACCTTC. Its translation is CAISESTGANYGYTF. The chain couples TRBV10-3 to TRBJ1-2, with 8 bases matching TRBD1. Germline V gene sequence: CDR1 ENHRY, CDR2 SYGVKD. The CDR3 covers 15 residues. The junction had 0 bases not matched to a gene; V was cut back by 0 bases and J by 0 bases.

This sequence joins TRBV5-6 and TRBJ1-1; tentative D call: TRBD1 (5 bases). The length of the CDR3 is 14 residues. The germline V gene has CDR1 SGHDT and CDR2 YYEEEE. Trimming pared 3 bases from V and 5 bases from J, leaving 14 bases between. CDR3 region: CASSWTNGRTEAFF. CDR3 coding DNA: TGTGCCAGCAGCTGGACAAACGGCCGGACTGAAGCTTTCTTT.

V gene TRBV3-1 (or the pseudogene TRBV3-2) combines with J gene TRBJ1-6; a weak D match, TRBD1 (5 bases). The CDR3 length is 13 residues. Trimming removed 5 bases from V and 8 bases from J, with 10 bases in between. Germline assignment: CDR1 LGHDT and CDR2 YNNKEL (reference sequence). CDR3 in DNA: TGTGCCAGCAGCGGGGCCTGGGATTCACCCCTCCACTTT. Translation: CASSGAWDSPLHF.

The chain is built from TRBV11-3 and TRBJ2-1; 11 bases line up with TRBD2. Germline CDR1 and CDR2: SGHNT and YENEEA. Unmatched junction bases numbered 6, after V lost 1 base and J lost 4 bases. The CDR3 sequence is 17 residues long. The CDR3 region has the DNA TGTGCCAGCAGCTTAGTAGGGACTAGCGGAGCGTACAATGAGCAGTTCTTC. Its protein product is CASSLVGTSGAYNEQFF.

The rearrangement links TRBV5-1 to TRBJ2-7, with TRBD2 matching 8 bases. The germline gives CDR1 SGHRS, CDR2 YFSETQ. The J segment lost 6 bases and the V segment lost 4 bases, leaving 3 bases of the junction unmatched. The CDR3 totals 12 residues. The CDR3 spells CASSIGTSEQYF. The CDR3 DNA is TGCGCCAGCAGCATTGGGACTAGCGAGCAGTACTTC. Together with reference TRBV5-1 and TRBJ2-7, the CDR3 gives the full variable domain: KAGVTQTPRYLIKTRGQQVTLSCSPISGHRSVSWYQQTPGQGLQFLFEYFSETQRNKGNFPGRFSGRQFSNSRSEMNVSTLELGDSALYLCASSIGTSEQYFGPGTRLTVT.

The gene calls are TRBV19 and TRBJ1-2, with 8 bases identical to TRBD1. The ends lost 6 bases at V and 7 bases at J; junction bases unmatched: 7. Per the germline V gene, CDR1 is LNHDA and CDR2 is SQIVND (reference sequence). The length of the CDR3 is 13 residues. The CDR3 region is CASRADGTGGYTF. CDR3 DNA sequence: TGTGCCAGTAGGGCGGACGGGACAGGTGGCTACACCTTC.

The chain has TRBV4-1 and TRBJ2-1; 11 nucleotides align to TRBD2. The CDR3 extends over 18 amino acids. The V gene's germline CDR1 is MGHRA and CDR2 YSYEKL. The junction had 10 bases not matched to a gene; V was cut back by 4 bases and J by 2 bases. CDR3 protein: CASSLRGLADKPYNEQFF. Written as DNA, the CDR3 is TGCGCCAGCAGCCTAAGGGGACTAGCGGACAAGCCCTACAATGAGCAGTTCTTC.

This clone was seen more than once but under ten times. This chain uses TRBV28 with TRBJ1-4; perhaps TRBD1 as D (5 bases). CDR3 length: 15 amino acids. Germline-derived CDR1 and CDR2 are MDHEN and SYDVKM. V lost 2 bases and J 8 bases, leaving 15 bases between the germline ends. DNA for the CDR3: TGTGCCAGCAGTTTAAGGGGAGGGCCAAGAGAAAAACTGTTTTTT. Translation gives CASSLRGGPREKLFF.

CDR3 DNA: TGCGCCAGCAGCCTGGGGGCACACGGGATACTGTTTTTT. The encoded protein is CASSLGAHGILFF. The chain is built from TRBV4-1 and TRBJ1-4, with D possibly being TRBD1 (6 bases). The length of the CDR3 is 13 residues. Between the trimmed V and J ends, which lost 4 bases and 13 bases, there was a span of 16 bases. From germline, CDR1 is MGHRA and CDR2 YSYEKL.

The chain links TRBV3-1 (or the pseudogene TRBV3-2) to TRBJ2-3, with D maybe TRBD2 (5 bases). With 1 base removed from V and 4 bases from J, the gap between germline ends came to 12 bases. The CDR3 is 15 residues long. The germline V gene encodes CDR1 LGHDT and CDR2 YNNKEL (reference sequence). DNA for the CDR3: TGTGCCAGCAGCCAAGCGGGAAGGGCCGCAGATACGCAGTATTTT. The encoded protein is CASSQAGRAADTQYF.

This chain links TRBV18 with TRBJ1-1; D is unclear. CDR3 size: 15 residues. Germline CDR1 reads KGHSH; CDR2 reads LQKENI. The V and J ends lost 6 bases and 2 bases respectively, with 16 bases between them. CDR3 DNA sequence: TGTGCCAGCTCCCAGGCCCGAGCGGGAAACACTGAAGCTTTCTTT. Translated, it gives CASSQARAGNTEAFF.

This clone occurred once. V usage is TRBV6-1 and J usage is TRBJ1-1, with a possible D match to TRBD1 (5 bases). The V end lost 2 bases, the J end lost 5 bases, and 12 bases lay between the germline ends. This CDR3 spans 14 amino acids. Per germline, CDR1 MNHNS and CDR2 SASEGT. The CDR3 is CASSELGGWTEAFF. As DNA, the CDR3 is TGTGCCAGCAGTGAACTTGGGGGGTGGACTGAAGCTTTCTTT.

The V call is TRBV4-2, the J call TRBJ2-5; 10 bases align to TRBD2. Per germline, CDR1 LGHNA and CDR2 YNFKEQ. Germline trimming cut 1 base from V and 5 bases from J; bases unmatched to any gene: 13. The CDR3 length is 18 residues. The CDR3 sequence: CASSQGLAGAIIGETQYF. The CDR3 coding sequence is TGTGCCAGCAGCCAAGGGCTAGCGGGGGCTATAATTGGGGAGACCCAGTACTTC.

The gene calls are TRBV11-2 and TRBJ1-2; 7 bases agree with TRBD1. From germline, CDR1 is SGHAT and CDR2 FQNNGV. The CDR3 is 16 residues long. The J segment lost 4 bases and the V segment lost 5 bases, leaving 13 bases of the junction unmatched. CDR3 coding DNA: TGTGCCAGCAGCGTAACCGGGACAGAAGTTGGCTATGGCTACACCTTC. It specifies CASSVTGTEVGYGYTF.

The chain recombines TRBV7-9 with TRBJ2-1; 8 bases map to TRBD2. The CDR3 loop spans 14 amino acids. Germline lookup yields CDR1 SEHNR and CDR2 FQNEAQ (reference sequence). Trimming cost V 3 bases and J 9 bases; bases outside gene matches: 7. The CDR3 is CASSFAGGRVEQFF. CDR3 coding DNA: TGTGCCAGCAGCTTCGCGGGGGGCCGGGTTGAGCAGTTCTTC.

The chain is built from TRBV24-1 and TRBJ1-2; 7 nucleotides agree with TRBD1. Germline V gene data show CDR1 as KGHDR and CDR2 as SFDVKD. The CDR3 is 15 amino acids. J was trimmed by 6 bases and V by 3 bases; bases with no gene match: 9. The DNA of the CDR3 is TGTGCCACCAGTGATACGACAGGGAGGTATGATGGCTACACCTTC. The encoded protein is CATSDTTGRYDGYTF.

This chain connects TRBV7-2 to TRBJ2-5; D is perhaps TRBD2 (6 bases). This CDR3 is 14 amino acids long. CDR1 is SGHTA and CDR2 is FQGNSA in the germline V gene. The V gene lost 6 bases and the J gene lost 1 base, with 12 bases spanning the gap. The CDR3 DNA is TGTGCCAGCAGTTTCGGGGGACTCCAAGAGACCCAGTACTTC. This translates into CASSFGGLQETQYF.

This clone showed up many times. The CDR3 bases are TGTGCCAGCAGTGATTACGGGACACTAAGCAATCAGCCCCAGCATTTT. Translation: CASSDYGTLSNQPQHF. The chain combines TRBV6-1 with TRBJ1-5; D possibly corresponds to TRBD1 (6 bases). The CDR3 runs to 16 residues. The germline CDR1 and CDR2 sequences are MNHNS and SASEGT. The V and J ends lost 3 bases and 1 base respectively, with 13 bases between them.

The rearrangement joins TRBV30 to TRBJ1-2; D is perhaps TRBD1 (6 bases). The CDR3 has 13 amino acids. Trimming took off 0 bases at V and 7 bases at J, with 12 bases between the two ends. Germline V gene sequence: CDR1 GTSNPN, CDR2 SVGIG (reference sequence). The CDR3 protein is CAWSVMGAGGYTF. Written as DNA, the CDR3 is TGTGCCTGGAGTGTAATGGGGGCGGGTGGCTACACCTTC. The whole variable domain, filled in from reference TRBV30 and TRBJ1-2, reads SQTIHQWPATLVQPVGSPLSLECTVEGTSNPNLYWYRQAAGRGLQLLFYSVGIGQISSEVPQNLSASRPQDRQFILSSKKLLLSDSGFYLCAWSVMGAGGYTFGSGTRLTVV.